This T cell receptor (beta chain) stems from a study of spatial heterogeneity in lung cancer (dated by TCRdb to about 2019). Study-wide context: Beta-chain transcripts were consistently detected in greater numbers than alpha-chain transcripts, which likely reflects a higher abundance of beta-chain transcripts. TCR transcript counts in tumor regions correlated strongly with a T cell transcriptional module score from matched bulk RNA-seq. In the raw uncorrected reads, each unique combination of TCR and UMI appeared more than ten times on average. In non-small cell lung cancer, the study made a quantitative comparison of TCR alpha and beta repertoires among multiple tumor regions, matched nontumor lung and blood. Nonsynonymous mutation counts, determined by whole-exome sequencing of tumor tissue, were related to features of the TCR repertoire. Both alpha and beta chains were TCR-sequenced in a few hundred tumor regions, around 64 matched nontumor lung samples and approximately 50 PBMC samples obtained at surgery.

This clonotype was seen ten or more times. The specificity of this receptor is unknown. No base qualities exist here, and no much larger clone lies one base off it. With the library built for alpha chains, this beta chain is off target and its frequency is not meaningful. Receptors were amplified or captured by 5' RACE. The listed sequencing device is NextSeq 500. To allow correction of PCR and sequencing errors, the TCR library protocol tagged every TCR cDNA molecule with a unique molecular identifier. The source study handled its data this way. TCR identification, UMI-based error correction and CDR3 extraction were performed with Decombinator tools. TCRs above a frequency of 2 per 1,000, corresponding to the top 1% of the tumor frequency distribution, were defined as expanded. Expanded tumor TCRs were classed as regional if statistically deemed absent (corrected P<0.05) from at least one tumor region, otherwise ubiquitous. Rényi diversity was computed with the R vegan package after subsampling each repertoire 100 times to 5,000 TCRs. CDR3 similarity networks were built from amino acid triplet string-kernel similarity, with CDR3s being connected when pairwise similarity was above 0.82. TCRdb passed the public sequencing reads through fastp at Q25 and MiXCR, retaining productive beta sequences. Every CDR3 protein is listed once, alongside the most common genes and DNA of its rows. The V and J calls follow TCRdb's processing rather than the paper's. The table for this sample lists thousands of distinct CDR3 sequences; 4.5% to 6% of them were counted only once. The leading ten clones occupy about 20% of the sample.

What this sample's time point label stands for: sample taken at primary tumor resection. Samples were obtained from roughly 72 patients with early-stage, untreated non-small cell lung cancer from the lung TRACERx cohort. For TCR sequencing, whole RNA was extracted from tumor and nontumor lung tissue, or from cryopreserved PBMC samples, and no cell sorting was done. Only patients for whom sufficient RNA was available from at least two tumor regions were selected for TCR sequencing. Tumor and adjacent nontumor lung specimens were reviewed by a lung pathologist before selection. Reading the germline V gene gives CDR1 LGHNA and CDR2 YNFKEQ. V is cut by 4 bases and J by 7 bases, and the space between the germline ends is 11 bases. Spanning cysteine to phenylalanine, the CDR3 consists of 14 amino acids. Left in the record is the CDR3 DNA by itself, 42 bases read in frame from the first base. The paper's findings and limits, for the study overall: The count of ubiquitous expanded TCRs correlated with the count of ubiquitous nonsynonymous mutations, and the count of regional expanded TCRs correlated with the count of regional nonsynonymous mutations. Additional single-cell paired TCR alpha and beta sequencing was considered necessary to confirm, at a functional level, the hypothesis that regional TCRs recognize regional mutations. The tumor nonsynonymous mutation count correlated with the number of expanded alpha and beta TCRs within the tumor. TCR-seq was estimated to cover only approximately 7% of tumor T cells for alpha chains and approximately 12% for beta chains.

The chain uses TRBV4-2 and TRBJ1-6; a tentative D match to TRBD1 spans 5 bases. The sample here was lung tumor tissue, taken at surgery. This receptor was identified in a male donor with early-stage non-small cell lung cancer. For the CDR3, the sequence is CASSRGTENSPLHF. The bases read TGTGCCAGCAGCCGTGGGACCGAGAATTCACCCCTCCACTTT.